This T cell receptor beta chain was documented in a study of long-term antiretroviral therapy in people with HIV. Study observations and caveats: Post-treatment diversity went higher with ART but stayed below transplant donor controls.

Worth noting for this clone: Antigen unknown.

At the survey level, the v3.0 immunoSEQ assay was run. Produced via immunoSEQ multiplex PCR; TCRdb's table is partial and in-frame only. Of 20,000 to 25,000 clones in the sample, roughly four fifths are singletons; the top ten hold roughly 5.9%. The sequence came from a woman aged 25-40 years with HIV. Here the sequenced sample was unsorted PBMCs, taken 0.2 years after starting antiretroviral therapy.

The CDR3 nucleotides are TGTGCCAGCAGCCCGCGACTAGCGGCTTCCTACGAGCAGTACTTC. It codes for CASSPRLAASYEQYF. The chain combines TRBV11-2 with TRBJ2-7; TRBD2 agrees at 9 bases. The CDR3 spans 15 residues. After removal of 5 bases from V and 1 base from J, the junction contained 6 bases not matched to a gene. Germline V lookup: CDR1 SGHAT, CDR2 FQNNGV.